This T cell receptor (beta chain) was found in a study of blood T cell repertoires in COVID-19. Study summary: Sources were T cells, B-cell-depleted T cells, or PBMCs; the material itself was cDNA or gDNA.

Individuals drawn from 24 US areas were about 18 to 95 years old. The study assigned cohorts using participant-reported clinical history. For recovered donors of Cohort 3, there were two negative PCRs, clearance, or symptom resolution. Only in-frame clones appear in the TCRdb table, and some are missing; sequencing was by immunoSEQ multiplex PCR. The top ten clones hold about 9.4% of a sample with about 300,000 clones, under 90% of them seen once. Sequenced input: PBMCs or T cells enriched from blood (not recorded which). The TCR was taken from a young woman who had recovered from COVID-19.

In DNA, the CDR3 is TGCGCCAGCAGCCATCGACTAGCGGGAGTTCAGGAGACCCAGTACTTC. It yields the protein CASSHRLAGVQETQYF. The V gene is TRBV4-1, the J gene TRBJ2-5; 12 bases map to TRBD2. This CDR3 region has 16 residues. Unmatched junction bases numbered 7, after V lost 3 bases and J lost 5 bases. From germline, CDR1 is MGHRA and CDR2 YSYEKL.